These T cell receptor beta chains were read from a single sample in a study of T-cell reconstitution after alpha-beta-depleted transplantation in children. Via MiXCR, TCRdb re-called the PCR reads, giving one row per CDR3 protein. The sample includes about 100,000 distinct CDR3 sequences, around 6.4% of them seen just once. The sequencing here drew on PBMCs, mostly from graft donor cells, taken 360 days after TCRalphabeta/CD19-depleted stem cell transplant. Source of these receptors: a male patient aged 2 to 10 who had a stem cell transplant for acute lymphoblastic leukemia, so the T cells may come from the graft donor. Both conserved end residues are part of each CDR3. D genes are given only for firm matches.

CSAPGTGAKNIQYF,TRBV20-1,TRBJ2-4,.
CASSSQGGSTNEQFF,TRBV5-1,TRBJ2-1,TRBD2
CSAFSGTGDTGELFF,TRBV29-1,TRBJ2-2,TRBD1
CASSVRGTLYGYTF,TRBV12-3/TRBV12-4,TRBJ1-2,.
CASSSTLAENNEQFF,TRBV7-7,TRBJ2-1,TRBD2
CSGLHGDRESSYEQYF,TRBV20-1,TRBJ2-7,.
CAISEKVIGELFF,TRBV10-3,TRBJ2-2,.
CSVERASSTDTQYF,TRBV29-1,TRBJ2-3,.
CASKYSATDTQYF,TRBV5-1,TRBJ2-3,.
CASSQEGSGRMNTEAFF,TRBV4-1,TRBJ1-1,.
CASSQDKRSTMGALLGETQYF,TRBV4-1,TRBJ2-5,.
CASSLFSGSHEQYF,TRBV4-3,TRBJ2-7,TRBD2
CASSLDPQETQYF,TRBV12-3/TRBV12-4,TRBJ2-5,.
CASSLFRGALVETQYF,TRBV5-1,TRBJ2-5,.
CASRQGSYNQPQHF,TRBV12-3/TRBV12-4,TRBJ1-5,.
CAAGGGPGSYNEQFF,TRBV6-2/TRBV6-3,TRBJ2-1,TRBD2
CASSPRGDGPNQPQHF,TRBV5-6,TRBJ1-5,.
CSASPLENEQFF,TRBV20-1,TRBJ2-1,.
CASSDARYEQYF,TRBV5-6,TRBJ2-7,.
CASSKVSSYEQYF,TRBV6-1,TRBJ2-7,.
CASSQDLAANSPLHF,TRBV4-3,TRBJ1-6,.
CASSQAQGESYGYTF,TRBV4-2,TRBJ1-2,TRBD1
CASSLPPSGGTDTQYF,TRBV5-1,TRBJ2-3,TRBD2
CASSQGYSGRGGEQFF,TRBV4-1,TRBJ2-1,TRBD2
CASRYGGYEQYF,TRBV7-9,TRBJ2-7,.
CASSQDRRQGFYEQYF,TRBV4-3,TRBJ2-7,TRBD1
CASSPSPSRGEQYF,TRBV28,TRBJ2-7,.
CASSNLDFPRGDTQYF,TRBV6-2/TRBV6-3,TRBJ2-3,.
CASSPQGYPHNEQFF,TRBV6-5,TRBJ2-1,.
CASSGFLGGDTQYF,TRBV7-2,TRBJ2-3,.
CASRDGREYGYTF,TRBV6-1,TRBJ1-2,.
CASSLGTTTEAFF,TRBV7-9,TRBJ1-1,.
CASSTPGRGSPLHF,TRBV28,TRBJ1-6,.
CASSIASGRVKYYEQYF,TRBV21-1,TRBJ2-7,.
CASSLERGKPIYEQYF,TRBV7-6,TRBJ2-7,.
CASRDRKPTIEAFF,TRBV10-3,TRBJ1-1,.
CASSDPTRLNEQFF,TRBV9,TRBJ2-1,.
CASSLTSEREQYF,TRBV5-5,TRBJ2-7,TRBD2
CASSELRQGSPLHF,TRBV10-1,TRBJ1-6,TRBD1
CATSLQGIRFF,TRBV24-1,TRBJ2-1,.
CAIMSRERTGELFF,TRBV10-3,TRBJ2-2,.
CASSLGKGPFYEQYF,TRBV7-6,TRBJ2-7,.
CASSPEGSASSGANVLTF,TRBV9,TRBJ2-6,.
CASSKGGTSEGGELFF,TRBV21-1,TRBJ2-2,.
CASSLPSDYGYTF,TRBV7-9,TRBJ1-2,.
CASSLEAAGLGEQFF,TRBV5-1,TRBJ2-1,.
CASSQDIPSRTGKGTFEAFF,TRBV4-3,TRBJ1-1,TRBD1
CASSHKPASSYNEQFF,TRBV4-2,TRBJ2-1,.
CASSFGGLGYTF,TRBV12-3/TRBV12-4,TRBJ1-2,.
CATSRVRSGDFLFF,TRBV15,TRBJ2-2,TRBD2
CASSLGQEYTEAFF,TRBV28,TRBJ1-1,TRBD1
CAISDGYEQYF,TRBV10-3,TRBJ2-7,.
CASSQGWTWTALGDTQYF,TRBV3-1,TRBJ2-3,.
CASSFLDGSSYEQYF,TRBV7-8,TRBJ2-7,.
CSVEDGEVGDTQYF,TRBV29-1,TRBJ2-3,.